This passage covers 18 T cell receptor beta chains from one sample sequenced in a study of technical replicates of blood from several donors. The repertoire was sequenced with immunoSEQ multiplex PCR; TCRdb's copy has only in-frame clones and lacks some. Among 60,000 to 90,000 clones listed, nearly 98% were seen once. The source material was T cells isolated from PBMCs. The receptors were sampled from a human donor in good health.

V and J are TRBV10-3 and TRBJ2-3; no definite D call. Trimming left V 6 bases short and J 6 bases short, with 7 bases between. Looked up from germline, CDR1 is ENHRY and CDR2 is SYGVKD. CDR3 length: 11 amino acids. In DNA, the CDR3 is TGTGCCATCAGGAGTTCGGATACGCAGTATTTT. This codes for CAIRSSDTQYF.

The J gene is TRBJ2-7, the V gene TRBV9; D may be TRBD1 (6 bases). Germline V gene lookup returns CDR1 SGDLS and CDR2 YYNGEE. The CDR3 totals 13 residues. The germline V and J ends were trimmed by 2 bases and 3 bases, with 9 bases remaining between them. As DNA, the CDR3 is TGTGCCAGCAGCGTGGCAGGGGACTACGAGCAGTACTTC. Translation gives CASSVAGDYEQYF.

V usage is TRBV12-5 and J usage is TRBJ1-1; tentative D call: TRBD1 (5 bases). CDR1 and CDR2 from the germline V gene are LGHNT and FRNRAP. This CDR3 is built from 14 residues. V was trimmed by 6 bases and J by 6 bases, leaving 17 bases between them. The chain's CDR3 is CASGVEGEGSEAFF. The CDR3 DNA sequence: TGTGCTAGTGGAGTGGAAGGGGAGGGGTCTGAAGCTTTCTTT. Using reference TRBV12-5 and TRBJ1-1 for the parts outside the CDR3, the full variable domain is DARVTQTPRHKVTEMGQEVTMRCQPILGHNTVFWYRQTMMQGLELLAYFRNRAPLDDSGMPKDRFSAEMPDATLATLKIQPSEPRDSAVYFCASGVEGEGSEAFFGQGTRLTVV.

This clone has just one count. The rearrangement uses TRBV6-5 and TRBJ1-1, with 7 bases fitting TRBD1. Germline CDR1 MNHEY, CDR2 SVGAGI. This CDR3 region has 14 residues. The J segment lost 3 bases and the V segment lost 6 bases, leaving 7 bases of the junction unmatched. The DNA of the CDR3 is TGTGCCAGCAGGGGACAGACGGGGGACACTGAAGCTTTCTTT. Protein: CASRGQTGDTEAFF.

The chain has TRBV25-1 and TRBJ2-5, with D unclear. Per the germline V gene, CDR1 is MGHDK and CDR2 is SYGVNS. The V and J ends lost 1 base and 5 bases respectively, with 8 bases between them. This CDR3 region has 13 residues. The CDR3 region is CASSELTRETQYF. CDR3 sequence (DNA): TGTGCCAGCAGTGAATTAACCAGGGAGACCCAGTACTTC.

This clone appeared once. The V call is TRBV6-5, the J call TRBJ2-1, with a tentative D call TRBD2 (6 bases). CDR1 and CDR2 (germline): MNHEY, SVGAGI. The CDR3 runs to 16 residues. V was trimmed by 0 bases and J by 0 bases, leaving 9 bases between them. DNA of the CDR3: TGTGCCAGCAGTTACTCTTCGGGAGACTCCTACAATGAGCAGTTCTTC. Residues: CASSYSSGDSYNEQFF.

The chain links TRBV4-2 to TRBJ2-7, with unresolved D. V was shortened by 5 bases and J by 0 bases, with 11 bases between the two germline ends. In germline, CDR1 is LGHNA, CDR2 YNFKEQ. The CDR3 has 14 residues. CDR3 in DNA: TGTGCCAGCAGCACACCATTAGCCTCCTACGAGCAGTACTTC. This sequence encodes CASSTPLASYEQYF.

The V call is TRBV28, the J call TRBJ2-7; 10 nucleotides align to TRBD1. This CDR3 region has 15 residues. J lost 4 bases, V lost 2 bases, and 5 bases had no gene match. The germline V gene encodes CDR1 MDHEN and CDR2 SYDVKM. CDR3 in amino acids: CASSLPGQGMYEQYF. The CDR3 coding sequence is TGTGCCAGCAGTTTACCGGGACAGGGGATGTACGAGCAGTACTTC. The full variable domain, with the rest looked up from reference TRBV28 and TRBJ2-7, is DVKVTQSSRYLVKRTGEKVFLECVQDMDHENMFWYRQDPGLGLRLIYFSYDVKMKEKGDIPEGYSVSREKKERFSLILESASTNQTSMYLCASSLPGQGMYEQYFGPGTRLTVT.

V gene TRBV7-9 combines with J gene TRBJ1-5; TRBD1 matches at 7 bases. J lost 5 bases, V lost 5 bases, and 0 bases had no gene match. CDR3 length: 12 residues. The germline gives CDR1 SEHNR, CDR2 FQNEAQ (reference sequence). The CDR3 loop reads CASSQGDQPQHF. The DNA for the CDR3 is TGTGCCAGCAGCCAGGGGGATCAGCCCCAGCATTTT.

The chain employs TRBV27 and TRBJ2-1; TRBD2 matches at 7 bases. The CDR3 consists of 16 residues. V dropped 8 bases and J dropped 4; count of bases not matched to a gene: 14. Germline V gene sequence: CDR1 MNHEY, CDR2 SMNVEV (reference sequence). Here the CDR3 reads CASRTIGTTNYNEQFF. The DNA for the CDR3 is TGTGCCAGCCGCACGATCGGGACTACTAATTACAATGAGCAGTTCTTC.

V is TRBV5-1 and J is TRBJ1-1; the match to TRBD1 covers 8 bases. Unmatched junction bases numbered 7, after V lost 4 bases and J lost 5 bases. Germline V gene sequence: CDR1 SGHRS, CDR2 YFSETQ. The CDR3 extends over 14 amino acids. DNA of the CDR3: TGCGCCAGCAGCCCCCCAGGGGGCAATACTGAAGCTTTCTTT. Its translation: CASSPPGGNTEAFF.

The CDR3 DNA is TGTGCCAGCAGAACCGGGTGGGCGAAGGGAGAGTGGGAGACCCAGTACTTC. Protein product: CASRTGWAKGEWETQYF. The chain links TRBV5-5 to TRBJ2-5, with TRBD2 as a possible D gene (5 bases). The CDR3 spans 17 residues. Germline CDR1 SGHKS, CDR2 YYEKEE (reference sequence). V dropped 5 bases and J dropped 5 bases, with 25 bases sitting between them.

The rearrangement uses TRBV7-8 and TRBJ2-7; 8 nucleotides agree with TRBD1. The CDR3 totals 20 residues. Germline V CDR1 and CDR2: SGHVS, FQNEAQ. V lost 1 base to trimming and J lost 0 bases; unmatched junction nucleotides: 17. This CDR3 reads CASSLVPVLGTGFISYEQYF. The CDR3 DNA is TGTGCCAGCAGCTTAGTTCCCGTACTCGGGACAGGTTTTATCTCCTACGAGCAGTACTTC.

The chain is built from TRBV19 and TRBJ2-5, with D possibly TRBD1 on 5 matching bases. V was pared by 5 bases and J by 2 bases, with 9 bases between. The germline V gene encodes CDR1 LNHDA and CDR2 SQIVND (reference sequence). The CDR3 has 13 residues. The CDR3 sequence: CASSFDRQETQYF. The CDR3 coding sequence is TGTGCCAGTAGTTTCGACAGACAAGAGACCCAGTACTTC.

The chain links TRBV28 to TRBJ1-1; D perhaps matches TRBD1 (6 bases). The germline CDR1 and CDR2 sequences are MDHEN and SYDVKM. CDR3 length: 15 residues. V was shortened by 5 bases and J by 0 bases, with 13 bases between the two germline ends. The CDR3 nucleotides read TGTGCCAGCAGTCCGGTGGACAGAATGAACACTGAAGCTTTCTTT. Translation gives CASSPVDRMNTEAFF. Full variable domain (missing parts from reference TRBV28 and TRBJ1-1): DVKVTQSSRYLVKRTGEKVFLECVQDMDHENMFWYRQDPGLGLRLIYFSYDVKMKEKGDIPEGYSVSREKKERFSLILESASTNQTSMYLCASSPVDRMNTEAFFGQGTRLTVV.

This clone was detected only once. The rearrangement joins TRBV7-8 to TRBJ2-7; TRBD1 is a possible D gene (6 bases). Germline values: CDR1 SGHVS, CDR2 FQNEAQ. CDR3 length: 14 residues. Trimming cost V 6 bases and J 5 bases, with 17 bases left between them. CDR3 nucleotides: TGTGCCAGCAGTATTCGCGACAGGCACAACGAGCAGTACTTC. Its protein product is CASSIRDRHNEQYF.

The chain recombines TRBV4-2 with TRBJ2-2; the D gene is possibly TRBD1 (5 bases). V lost 3 bases, J lost 8 bases, and 16 bases lay in between. The length of the CDR3 is 15 residues. Germline CDR1 reads LGHNA; CDR2 reads YNFKEQ. In DNA, the CDR3 is TGTGCCAGCAGCCAGGGGCTCTTCGCGGAGGGGGAGCTGTTTTTT. This encodes CASSQGLFAEGELFF.

The chain employs TRBV9 and TRBJ1-4, with TRBD1 matching over 8 bases. The CDR3 sequence is 15 residues long. The V gene's germline CDR1 is SGDLS and CDR2 YYNGEE. The trim removed 4 bases at V and 6 bases at J, leaving 8 bases unmatched. DNA of the CDR3: TGTGCCAGCAGCCCATCAGGGGGCTTGGATGAAAAACTGTTTTTT. This encodes CASSPSGGLDEKLFF.